This TCR beta chain was profiled in a study of blood T cell repertoires in COVID-19. On the study more broadly: Donors in the United States, Italy and Spain gave samples during acute or convalescent COVID-19.

The participants were between about 18 and 90 years old and came from under 25 US areas. The ends lost 1 base at V and 6 bases at J; junction bases unmatched: 4. The germline CDR1 and CDR2 sequences are LNHNV and YYDKDF (reference sequence). This CDR3 has 14 residues. Only in-frame clones appear in the TCRdb table, and some are missing; sequencing was by immunoSEQ multiplex PCR. The data hold about 220,000 clones, with about 88% observed a single time. This clonotype originated in a woman aged 30 to 39 who had recovered from COVID-19. Material: PBMCs or T cells enriched from blood (not recorded which). The chain is built from TRBV15 and TRBJ2-3, with 7 nucleotides matching TRBD2. CDR3 residues: CATSRAPSGDTQYF. CDR3 sequence (DNA): TGTGCCACCAGCAGAGCGCCTAGCGGTGATACGCAGTATTTT.